This entry features one T cell receptor (beta chain) sequence. The clone's antigen remains unknown. One base away there is no much larger clone; base qualities are not given. Only healthy Caucasian donors were included. The twin cohort consisted of three pairs of female monozygotic twins, all aged roughly 18 to 29 years. The RNA used for TCR libraries was isolated from peripheral blood mononuclear cells. V gives up 3 bases and J gives up 5 bases, and the segment between their germline ends measures 17 bases. CDR1 and CDR2, looked up from the germline V gene, are SGDLS and YYNGEE. From the cysteine through the phenylalanine, the CDR3 covers 16 amino acids. Kept here is only the CDR3 DNA, which spans 48 bases and is read in frame from base 1. The sample comes from a study of identical twins (TCRdb year 2016). Regarding the research as a whole: TCR alpha and beta repertoires from monozygotic twins, unrelated adults of various ages and cord blood were deep-sequenced to test whether fetal clonotypes persist. To rule out contamination, replicate twin experiments were performed at different times with different library preparation protocols. Here is what the overall study found, with its caveats: Compared with coincidental sharing between unrelated individuals, an excess of low generation-probability sequences was observed among out-of-frame TCR alpha sequences shared between twins. Because the same donors could not be followed over many years, the conclusions relied on cross-sectional statistical analysis. In beta out-of-frame sequences, excess twin sharing was weaker, because having fewer shared sequences lowered the signal-to-noise ratio. Recombination models systematically underestimated out-of-frame TCR alpha sharing in monozygotic twins but agreed with sharing between unrelated individuals. Fewer insertions were carried by abundant cord blood beta clonotypes; a weaker similar trend was observed in young adult naive repertoires, while no such trend was observed in memory repertoires. Zero-insertion analyses could be partly confounded by invariant T cells such as MAIT and iNKT, though diverse VJ usage argued against such confounding for most clonotypes.

The library was made by 5' RACE. Data came from an Illumina HiSeq 2000. A universal primer binding site was added through template switching, and the final cDNA carried a unique molecular identifier so that TCR cDNA molecules could be counted accurately. First-strand cDNA for TCR alpha and beta chains was synthesized from specific primers in the conserved constant-segment region. To control for contamination, every cDNA library carried two barcodes: a SMART-Mk sample barcode plus Illumina barcodes. TruSeq adapter sequences, together with Illumina sample barcodes, were added in two successive PCR steps. TCR alpha and beta cDNA libraries were sequenced on the Illumina HiSeq platform with custom primers. The study's processing was this. Unique molecular identifiers were extracted from raw reads with MiGEC, and CDR3 positions were determined with MiXCR. For each individual, recombination models were inferred using an EM algorithm with the repgenHMM and IGoR tools. The analysis of shared clonotypes was done with the tcR package in R, with sharing normalized by the product of cloneset sizes. Out-of-frame nonproductive sequences were analyzed to study raw recombination free of thymic and clonal selection effects. TCRdb reran the public reads through fastp at Q25 and MiXCR, keeping productive beta chains. Each record represents a unique CDR3 protein, reported with the most common genes and DNA among its rows. The V and J calls follow TCRdb's processing rather than the paper's. This sample is represented by about 920,000 distinct CDR3 sequences; about 12% of them were singletons. Around 1.6% of the sample is taken by the ten largest.

These same records also appear under a second study, on yellow fever vaccine responses in identical twins. That second report states: According to the authors, the vaccine-induced T cell response in identical twins seemed to be partly convergent and partly specific to each individual. In identical twins, the study followed T cell clones that responded to the vaccine with precision.

Sequenced material: PBMCs. The origin of this receptor is a young woman in good health. Recombination linked TRBV9 to TRBJ2-2; the D gene assignment is ambiguous. The CDR3 here reads CASSGSAGVGTGELFF. The DNA is as follows: TGTGCCAGCAGCGGGTCGGCAGGAGTTGGAACCGGGGAGCTGTTTTTT.